The 3 T cell receptor beta chains presented below share a single source sample, sequenced in a study of T cell clusters in autoimmune cytopenias. TRB was amplified by touch-down multiplex PCR, primer pools A and B combined. Following a re-call of the multiplex PCR reads, TCRdb has one entry per CDR3 protein and lacks DNA. This sample contains around 11,000 distinct CDR3 sequences. Roughly 40,000 genome equivalents of blood DNA were amplified for TRB. This sample was shared with a second study, whose subject was T cell repertoires in aging, cancer and after chemotherapy.

The source material was peripheral blood. The receptors come from a human donor in good health.

This clonotype is deemed medium-sized (0.01 to 0.1%) by its frequency. The rearrangement joins TRBV6-5 to TRBJ1-5. The length of the CDR3 is 13 residues. Germline CDR1 reads MNHEY; CDR2 reads SVGAGI. CDR3 sequence: CASSYSGDQPQHF.

This chain joins TRBV6-1 and TRBJ2-2; TCRdb names TRBD2, which stays unverified in the absence of DNA. Germline lookup yields CDR1 MNHNS and CDR2 SASEGT. This CDR3 region has 16 residues. CDR3: CASSSKAGSSTGELFF.

The CDR3 here is CASSLGQGAKNEQFF. This chain joins TRBV7-9 and TRBJ2-1; TCRdb's D call, TRBD1, is unchecked because there is no DNA. This CDR3 is built from 15 residues. Germline CDR1 is SEHNR and CDR2 is FQNEAQ (reference sequence).